The 7 T cell receptor beta chains below were found in one sample sequenced in a study of blood T cell repertoires in COVID-19. TCRdb's copy holds only in-frame clones and misses some; the assay was immunoSEQ multiplex PCR. In the table there are some 120,000 clones, around 83% of which are singletons. The sample consisted of peripheral blood. These receptors all stem from a man older than 75 with active or convalescent COVID-19.

The chain couples TRBV4-3 to TRBJ1-4, with a possible D match to TRBD1 (6 bases). The V end lost 2 bases, the J end lost 8 bases, and 9 bases lay between the germline ends. The CDR3 is 13 residues long. The germline V gene encodes CDR1 LGHNA and CDR2 YSLEER. CDR3 DNA sequence: TGCGCCAGCAGCCAACGACAGGCCGAAAAACTGTTTTTT. Its translation: CASSQRQAEKLFF.

This rearrangement joins TRBV18 to TRBJ1-1; 9 bases line up with TRBD1. CDR1 and CDR2 from the germline V gene are KGHSH and LQKENI. With 3 bases clipped from V and 5 bases from J, the junction kept 13 bases outside the gene matches. The CDR3 extends over 17 amino acids. CDR3 bases: TGTGCCAGCTCACCTACGACACCGGGACAGGGCTTTACTGAAGCTTTCTTT. Translated: CASSPTTPGQGFTEAFF.

In this sample, this clone turned up a few times. The chain links TRBV29-1 to TRBJ1-2; TRBD1 is a possible D gene (5 bases). Germline V gene lookup returns CDR1 SQVTM and CDR2 ANQGSEA. The CDR3 has 13 residues. The germline V and J ends were trimmed by 7 bases and 0 bases, with 12 bases remaining between them. Here the CDR3 reads CSAATAANYGYTF. The CDR3 coding sequence is TGCAGCGCCGCGACAGCAGCTAACTATGGCTACACCTTC.

The CDR3 DNA is TGTGCCAGCAGTGAGGGGCTAGCGGGGGTCCAAGAGACCCAGTACTTC. It encodes CASSEGLAGVQETQYF. This chain links TRBV2 with TRBJ2-5; 10 nucleotides align to TRBD2. There are 16 residues in the CDR3. V shed 3 bases, J shed 1 base, and the junction held 5 bases outside the gene matches. CDR1 and CDR2 from the germline V gene are SNHLY and FYNNEI.

The chain combines TRBV6-5 with TRBJ2-5, with TRBD1 matching over 8 bases. The CDR3 loop spans 15 amino acids. Trimming cost V 4 bases and J 2 bases; bases outside gene matches: 6. Germline values: CDR1 MNHEY, CDR2 SVGAGI. The CDR3 loop is CASSSWDRTQETQYF. The CDR3 DNA sequence: TGTGCCAGCAGTTCCTGGGACAGGACGCAAGAGACCCAGTACTTC.

This chain links TRBV28 with TRBJ1-1, with 7 bases matching TRBD1. The V and J ends lost 2 bases and 8 bases, in that order; junction bases with no gene match: 11. This CDR3 contains 15 residues. The germline CDR1 and CDR2 sequences are MDHEN and SYDVKM. The CDR3 nucleotides read TGTGCCAGCAGTTTACCCTTAGGGGGCCGCGCCGAAGCTTTCTTT. As protein: CASSLPLGGRAEAFF.

The chain carries TRBV7-3 and TRBJ2-6; possibly TRBD1 for D (5 bases). V lost 5 bases, J lost 0 bases, and 11 bases lay in between. The CDR3 covers 16 residues. In germline, CDR1 is SGHTA, CDR2 FQGTGA. Here the CDR3 reads CASSHGAYSGANVLTF. The CDR3, as DNA: TGTGCCAGCAGCCATGGGGCTTACTCTGGGGCCAACGTCCTGACTTTC.